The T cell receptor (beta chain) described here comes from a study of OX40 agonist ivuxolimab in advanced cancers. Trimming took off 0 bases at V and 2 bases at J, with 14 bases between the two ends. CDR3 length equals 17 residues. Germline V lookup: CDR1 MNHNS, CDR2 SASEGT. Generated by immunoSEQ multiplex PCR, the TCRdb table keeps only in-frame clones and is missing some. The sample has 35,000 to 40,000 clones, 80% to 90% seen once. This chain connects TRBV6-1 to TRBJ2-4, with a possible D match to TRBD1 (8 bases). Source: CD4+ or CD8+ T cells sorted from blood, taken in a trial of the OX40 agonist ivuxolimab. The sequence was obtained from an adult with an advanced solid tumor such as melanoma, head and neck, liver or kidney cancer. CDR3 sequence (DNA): TGTGCCAGCAGTGAAGCATACAGGGGGGGGACCAAAAACATTCAGTACTTC. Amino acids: CASSEAYRGGTKNIQYF.